This T cell receptor beta chain is from a study of T cell repertoires in cytomegalovirus infection. Germline V CDR1 and CDR2: LNHDA, SQIVND (reference sequence). Between the trimmed V and J ends, which lost 4 bases and 6 bases, there was a span of 18 bases. The CDR3 covers 15 residues. TCRdb recomputed calls from the reads with MiXCR, one row per CDR3 protein. The profile shows more than 150,000 distinct CDR3 sequences, roughly 30% of them singletons. The chain couples TRBV19 to TRBJ1-1, with D perhaps TRBD1 (6 bases). The receptor was isolated from a human donor in good health (CMV status not recorded). Some clones in this sample may be carry-over from other donors' samples. Material: PBMCs. The CDR3 loop is CASSRGGGAGAEAFF. In DNA form, the CDR3 reads TGTGCCAGTAGTAGGGGAGGGGGGGCTGGCGCTGAAGCTTTCTTT.